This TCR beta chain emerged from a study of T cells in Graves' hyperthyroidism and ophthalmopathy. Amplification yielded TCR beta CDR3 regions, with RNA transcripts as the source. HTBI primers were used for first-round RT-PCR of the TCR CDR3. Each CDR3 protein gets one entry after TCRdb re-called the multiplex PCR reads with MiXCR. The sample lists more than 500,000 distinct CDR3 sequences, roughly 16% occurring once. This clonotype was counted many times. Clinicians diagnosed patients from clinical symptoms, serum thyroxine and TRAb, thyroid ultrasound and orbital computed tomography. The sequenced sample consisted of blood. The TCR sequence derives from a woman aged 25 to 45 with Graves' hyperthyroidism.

CDR3 bases: TGCAGTGCAATGAGGGGCCTCTCCTACGAGCAGTACTTC. Protein sequence: CSAMRGLSYEQYF. The chain recombines TRBV20-1 with TRBJ2-7, with D perhaps matching TRBD1 or TRBD2 (5 bases each). This CDR3 contains 13 residues. Germline V gives CDR1 DFQATT, CDR2 SNEGSKA (reference sequence). Trimming left V 6 bases short and J 0 bases short, with 12 bases between.